The 16 T cell receptor beta chains below were found in one sample sequenced in a study of cytomegalovirus exposure and HLA in healthy donors. The PCR ran on 60 Vbeta and 13 Jbeta primers. Sequenced by immunoSEQ multiplex PCR; TCRdb stores in-frame clones only, minus some. The repertoire holds under 200,000 clones, with around 78% as singletons. Sequencing was performed on PBMCs. These receptors were taken from a woman aged 25 to 45 in good health and CMV-seropositive.

The chain combines TRBV7-3 with TRBJ2-1; possibly TRBD1 for D (6 bases). Trimming took 3 bases from V and 2 from J, leaving 11 bases between them. Looked up from germline, CDR1 is SGHTA and CDR2 is FQGTGA. The CDR3 contains 15 residues. CDR3 protein: CASSFLDRPYNEQFF. The CDR3 DNA follows: TGTGCCAGCAGCTTCCTCGACAGGCCCTACAATGAGCAGTTCTTC.

The chain links TRBV6-1 to TRBJ2-7; 15 nucleotides line up with TRBD2. Trimming removed 7 bases from V and 7 bases from J; junction bases left unmatched: 8. The length of the CDR3 is 15 residues. Germline assignment: CDR1 MNHNS and CDR2 SASEGT. The CDR3 region is CASTPGLAGGGEQYF. The CDR3 nucleotides read TGTGCCAGCACGCCGGGACTAGCGGGAGGTGGGGAGCAGTACTTC.

This sequence joins TRBV11-3 and TRBJ2-3; 10 positions match TRBD2. Germline CDR1 reads SGHNT; CDR2 reads YENEEA. Trimming at V came to 5 bases and at J to 6 bases, leaving 11 bases not matched to a gene. CDR3 length equals 16 residues. CDR3 bases: TGTGCCAGCAGCAGACGACTAGCGGGTGAGATGGATACGCAGTATTTT. Translating gives CASSRRLAGEMDTQYF.

The chain couples TRBV5-1 to TRBJ2-1; 7 positions match TRBD1. The CDR3 is made up of 15 amino acids. V gave up 5 bases and J gave up 4 bases; unmatched junction bases: 9. The germline V gene encodes CDR1 SGHRS and CDR2 YFSETQ. The CDR3 protein is CASSLPGTAYNEQFF. DNA for the CDR3: TGCGCCAGCAGTTTACCCGGGACAGCTTACAATGAGCAGTTCTTC.

This clone showed up just a few times. The V and J genes are TRBV28 and TRBJ2-2; possible D gene TRBD1, 5 bases. Between the trimmed V and J ends, which lost 3 bases and 5 bases, there was a span of 7 bases. The germline V gene encodes CDR1 MDHEN and CDR2 SYDVKM. The CDR3 consists of 13 residues. CDR3 amino acids: CASSLAGTGELFF. DNA for the CDR3: TGTGCCAGCAGTTTGGCAGGGACCGGGGAGCTGTTTTTT.

The chain uses TRBV7-2 and TRBJ2-7; 9 bases line up with TRBD2. The CDR3 is 14 amino acids. Germline V lookup: CDR1 SGHTA, CDR2 FQGNSA. J lost 6 bases, V lost 3 bases, and 6 bases had no gene match. The DNA for the CDR3 is TGTGCCAGCAGCTTCGGACTAGCGTCCCTCGAGCAGTACTTC. This encodes CASSFGLASLEQYF.

The rearrangement joins TRBV13 to TRBJ1-5, with 8 bases that match TRBD1. V was clipped by 6 bases and J by 4 bases; unmatched bases: 2. The CDR3 covers 13 residues. Germline CDR1 reads PRHDT; CDR2 reads FYEKMQ (reference sequence). CDR3: CASSWTGNQPQHF. DNA for the CDR3: TGTGCCAGCAGTTGGACAGGGAATCAGCCCCAGCATTTT.

This chain links TRBV28 with TRBJ1-2; a possible D gene is TRBD1 (5 bases). Trimming removed 10 bases at V and 8 bases at J, with 17 bases between. Germline V gene data show CDR1 as MDHEN and CDR2 as SYDVKM. CDR3 length: 12 residues. The CDR3 loop is CAIGTGVRGYTF. For the CDR3, the DNA is TGTGCCATAGGAACAGGCGTTAGAGGCTACACCTTC.

The rearrangement links TRBV11-3 to TRBJ2-7, with TRBD2 matching over 10 bases. The CDR3 covers 17 residues. V lost 0 bases, J lost 4 bases, and 9 bases stayed unmatched. Germline V gene sequence: CDR1 SGHNT, CDR2 YENEEA. The CDR3 nucleotides are TGTGCCAGCAGCTTAGATCTCGGGCTAGCGGGAGTGTACGAGCAGTACTTC. It specifies CASSLDLGLAGVYEQYF.

The genes are TRBV19 and TRBJ1-2; D possibly corresponds to TRBD1 (6 bases). CDR1 LNHDA and CDR2 SQIVND come from the germline V gene (reference sequence). This CDR3 contains 13 residues. Trimming took 5 bases from V and 5 from J, leaving 12 bases between them. The CDR3 coding sequence is TGTGCCAGTAGTGGACAGATATGGTATGGCTACACCTTC. Amino acids: CASSGQIWYGYTF.

A single count supports this clone. The genes are TRBV10-3 and TRBJ2-7; 9 bases align to TRBD1. The CDR3 length is 13 residues. J lost 2 bases, V lost 11 bases, and 7 bases had no gene match. CDR1 ENHRY and CDR2 SYGVKD come from the germline V gene. CDR3 in amino acids: CAARDRAAYEQYF. Here the CDR3 DNA reads TGTGCCGCCCGGGACAGGGCAGCCTACGAGCAGTACTTC.

V and J are TRBV19 and TRBJ1-5, with 8 bases lining up with TRBD1. This CDR3 region has 16 residues. The germline V gene encodes CDR1 LNHDA and CDR2 SQIVND (reference sequence). The J segment lost 4 bases and the V segment lost 8 bases, leaving 13 bases of the junction unmatched. The CDR3 sequence is CASHPRTGNRNQPQHF. The CDR3 bases are TGTGCCAGTCACCCCCGGACAGGGAATAGGAATCAGCCCCAGCATTTT.

The chain joins TRBV2 to TRBJ2-1, with a weak D call TRBD1 (6 bases). The CDR3 spans 14 residues. V lost 3 bases and J 4 bases, leaving 10 bases between the germline ends. Germline-derived CDR1 and CDR2 are SNHLY and FYNNEI. Written as DNA, the CDR3 is TGTGCCAGCAGTGACAGGGGATTGTACAATGAGCAGTTCTTC. Residues: CASSDRGLYNEQFF.

In the case of this clone: Compared with germline, one end of the junction differs, possibly owing to a read error. The rearrangement joins TRBV9 to TRBJ2-6; the D gene is possibly TRBD1 (5 bases). CDR3 length: 14 amino acids. CDR1 and CDR2 (germline): SGDLS, YYNGEE. CDR3 coding DNA: TGTGCCAGCAGCGTAGGGGCTGGGGCCAACGGCCTGACTTTC. Translating it yields CASSVGAGANGLTF.

The chain employs TRBV5-1 and TRBJ1-6; no definite D call. Germline CDR1 reads SGHRS; CDR2 reads YFSETQ. This CDR3 has 15 residues. The ends were cut back, 0 bases at V and 5 bases at J, with 9 bases in the middle. The CDR3 sequence: CASSLVGPDNSPLHF. CDR3 DNA sequence: TGCGCCAGCAGCTTGGTTGGGCCGGATAATTCACCCCTCCACTTT.

The rearrangement joins TRBV4-3 to TRBJ1-2; D is uncertain. The CDR3 runs 12 residues. Germline V gene sequence: CDR1 LGHNA, CDR2 YSLEER. The V and J ends lost 4 bases and 4 bases respectively, with 7 bases between them. CDR3 region: CASSRSGYGYTF. The DNA of the CDR3 is TGCGCCAGCAGCCGCAGTGGCTATGGCTACACCTTC.